This T cell receptor (beta chain) was found in a study of CXCR3-negative and CXCR3-positive naive CD8 T cells. Germline CDR1 SNHLY, CDR2 FYNNEI. The CDR3 length is 17 residues. With UMI labels, 5' RACE was used to prepare the TRB cDNA libraries. Following a re-call of the 5' RACE reads, TCRdb has one entry per CDR3 protein and lacks DNA. The sample table includes over 50,000 distinct CDR3 sequences. Findings and limits, study-wide: Higher TRB CDR3 hydrophobicity marked CXCR3-positive naive cells relative to CXCR3-negative naive cells.

About this clonotype: Antigen: not known.

This clonotype was obtained from a human donor in good health. Some clones in this sample may be carry-over from other donors' samples. The chain combines TRBV2 with TRBJ2-5; the D gene TCRdb calls, TRBD2, cannot be checked with no DNA. What was sequenced was naive CXCR3+ CD8+ T cells from blood. Subset meaning: CD45RO-CCR7+CD27+CD95- naive CD8+ T cells expressing CXCR3 (TNR3+). The CDR3 loop reads CASSEALGLSYQETQYF.